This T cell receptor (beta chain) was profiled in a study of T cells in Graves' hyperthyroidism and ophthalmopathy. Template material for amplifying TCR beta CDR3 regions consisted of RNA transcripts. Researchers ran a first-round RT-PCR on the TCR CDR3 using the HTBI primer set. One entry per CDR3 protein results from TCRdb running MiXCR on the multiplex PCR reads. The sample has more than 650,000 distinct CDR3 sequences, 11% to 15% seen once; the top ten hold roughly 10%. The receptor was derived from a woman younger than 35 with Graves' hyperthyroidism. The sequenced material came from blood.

Here the CDR3 DNA reads TGTGCCAGCAGCCCGGACAGGGGGCACTCCTACGAGCAGTACTTC. It yields the protein CASSPDRGHSYEQYF. The chain employs TRBV7-2 and TRBJ2-7, with 11 bases matching TRBD1. Germline V gene lookup returns CDR1 SGHTA and CDR2 FQGNSA. V lost 5 bases, J lost 0 bases, and 3 bases stayed unmatched. The CDR3 consists of 15 residues.